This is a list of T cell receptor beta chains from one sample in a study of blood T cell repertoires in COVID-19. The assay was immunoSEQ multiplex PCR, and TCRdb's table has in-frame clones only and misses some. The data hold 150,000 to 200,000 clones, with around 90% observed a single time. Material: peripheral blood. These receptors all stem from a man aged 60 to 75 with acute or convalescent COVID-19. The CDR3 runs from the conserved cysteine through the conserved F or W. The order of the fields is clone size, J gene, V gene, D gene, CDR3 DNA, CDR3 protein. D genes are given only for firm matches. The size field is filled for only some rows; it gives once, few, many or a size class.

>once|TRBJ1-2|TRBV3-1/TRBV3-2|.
TGTGCCAGCAGCCAAGTAGACTATGGCTACACCTTC
CASSQVDYGYTF
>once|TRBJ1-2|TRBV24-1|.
TGTGCCACCAGTGAGGTTGCGGGCGGCTACACCTTC
CATSEVAGGYTF
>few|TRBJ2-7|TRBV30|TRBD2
TGTGCCTGGAGACGGTGGGGACTAGCGGGAGGTGTTCCCTACGAGCAGTACTTC
CAWRRWGLAGGVPYEQYF
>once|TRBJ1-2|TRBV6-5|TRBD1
TGTGCCAGCAGTTACTCGACAGGGCCTAACTATGGCTACACCTTC
CASSYSTGPNYGYTF
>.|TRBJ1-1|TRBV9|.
TGTGCCAGCCGGGGGGCGTGGGACACTGAAGCTTTCTTT
CASRGAWDTEAFF
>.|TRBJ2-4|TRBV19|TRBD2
TGTGCCAGTAGTATATCGCGGGGGGCTTCAAACATTCAGTACTTC
CASSISRGASNIQYF
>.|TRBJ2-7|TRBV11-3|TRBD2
TGTGCCAGCAGCTTATCCTGGAGGGAGGGCCCTTTGGAGCAGTACTTC
CASSLSWREGPLEQYF
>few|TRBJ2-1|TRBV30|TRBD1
TGTGCCTGGAGTGACAGGGGGCATATCGGAAAGGCTAATGAGCAGTTCTTC
CAWSDRGHIGKANEQFF
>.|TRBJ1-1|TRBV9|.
TGTGCCAGCAGCGTAGAATTCAGGGAGATCCCGGGGGCTGAAGCTTTCTTT
CASSVEFREIPGAEAFF
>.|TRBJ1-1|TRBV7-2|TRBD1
TGTGCCAGCAGCTTAAAGGACAGGGGATACGCTGAAGCTTTCTTT
CASSLKDRGYAEAFF
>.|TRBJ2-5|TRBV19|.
TGTGCCAGTAGTATCCTAGCCAGAGAGACCCAGTACTTC
CASSILARETQYF
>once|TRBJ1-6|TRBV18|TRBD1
TGTGCCAGCTCACCGACAGGGGGAAATTCACCCCTCCACTTT
CASSPTGGNSPLHF
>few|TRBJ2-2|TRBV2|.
TGTGCCAGCAGGTACTCTGGGGAGCTGTTTTTT
CASRYSGELFF
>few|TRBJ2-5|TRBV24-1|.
TGTGCCACCAGTGACCCAAGTGGGGGCACCCAAGAGACCCAGTACTTC
CATSDPSGGTQETQYF
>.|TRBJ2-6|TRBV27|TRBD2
TGTGCCAGCAGTTCAATATCGACCCCTTGGACTAGTTCGCTACCTGGGGCCAACGTCCTGACTTTC
CASSSISTPWTSSLPGANVLTF
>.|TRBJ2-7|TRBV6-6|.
TGTGCCAGCAGTTACCTAGACGGAGCCTACGAGCAGTACTTC
CASSYLDGAYEQYF
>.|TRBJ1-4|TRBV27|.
TGTGCCAGCAGTCTGCTGAGAGGGGGAAAGGCAGGTGAAAAACTGTTTTTT
CASSLLRGGKAGEKLFF
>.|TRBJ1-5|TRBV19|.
TGTGCCAGTAGTATTAATAGCCCAGGTCTCATGGGGCCCAATCAGCCCCAGCATTTT
CASSINSPGLMGPNQPQHF
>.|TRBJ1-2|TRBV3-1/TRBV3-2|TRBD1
TGTGCCAGCAGCTCTTCGGACAGGGCCAGTGGCTACACCTTC
CASSSSDRASGYTF
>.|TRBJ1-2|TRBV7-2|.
TGTGCCAGCAGCCCCGCCCAGGGAGGCTATGGCTACACCTTC
CASSPAQGGYGYTF
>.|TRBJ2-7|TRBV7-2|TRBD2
TGTGCCAGCAGCCGCATTTGGACTACCCCGGGAGGGGGGCAGTACTTC
CASSRIWTTPGGGQYF
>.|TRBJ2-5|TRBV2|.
TGTGCCAGCCAAAGGGACAACCTCCAAGAGACCCAGTACTTC
CASQRDNLQETQYF
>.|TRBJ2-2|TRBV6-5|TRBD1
TGTGCCAGCAGTAGACAGGGGACGAACACCGGGGAGCTGTTTTTT
CASSRQGTNTGELFF
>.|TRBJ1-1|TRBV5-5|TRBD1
TGTGCCAGCAGCTTGGAGGTCAGGGGGCACACTGAAGCTTTCTTT
CASSLEVRGHTEAFF
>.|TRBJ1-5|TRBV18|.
TGTGCCAGCTCCCCTGGAGGGGGCAATCAGCCCCAGCATTTT
CASSPGGGNQPQHF
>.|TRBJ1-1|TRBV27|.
TGTGCCAGCAGCCAAATTGGAGGGGCGGTATCTGAAGCTTTCTTT
CASSQIGGAVSEAFF
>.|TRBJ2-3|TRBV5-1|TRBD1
TGCGCCAGCAGCTTGAACCAGGGGGCGAGCACAGATACGCAGTATTTT
CASSLNQGASTDTQYF
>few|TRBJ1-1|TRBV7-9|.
TGTGCCAGCAGCATTACGACAGGCACTGAAGCTTTCTTT
CASSITTGTEAFF
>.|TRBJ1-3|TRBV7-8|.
TGTGCCAGCAGCTTATCCCGGAGCTCTGGAAACACCATATATTTT
CASSLSRSSGNTIYF
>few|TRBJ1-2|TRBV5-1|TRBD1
TGCGCCAGCAGCGTATCGTCCCCGGGACAGCTATATGGCTACACCTTC
CASSVSSPGQLYGYTF
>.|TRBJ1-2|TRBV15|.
TGTGCCACCAGCGCGTACAGCTATGGCTACACCTTC
CATSAYSYGYTF
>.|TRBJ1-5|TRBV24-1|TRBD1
TGTGCCACCAGTGATCCTACAGGGGCTGAGCAGCCCCAGCATTTT
CATSDPTGAEQPQHF
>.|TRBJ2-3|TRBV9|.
TGTGCCAGCAGCGTACAAGTGCTCGGTGGTGGCACAGATACGCAGTATTTT
CASSVQVLGGGTDTQYF
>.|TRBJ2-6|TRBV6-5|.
TGTGCCAGCAGTCTTGGAGTCTCTGGGGCCAACGTCCTGACTTTC
CASSLGVSGANVLTF
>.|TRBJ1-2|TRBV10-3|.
TGTGCCATCAGATTTGAGTTGGCGGATGGCTACACCTTC
CAIRFELADGYTF
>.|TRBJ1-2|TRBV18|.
TGTGCCAGCTCACCACCAACAGGAGTCTATGGCTACACCTTC
CASSPPTGVYGYTF
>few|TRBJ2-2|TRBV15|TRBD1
TGTGCCACCCTGCCGGGACAGGGAAGAGGGGAGCTGTTTTTT
CATLPGQGRGELFF
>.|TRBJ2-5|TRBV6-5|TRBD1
TGTGCCAGCAGTCTCCGGACAGGGGGCCCCCAAACCCAGTACTTC
CASSLRTGGPQTQYF
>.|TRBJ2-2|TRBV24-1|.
TGTGCCACCAGTGATTCTGGTGGACAGAGCGGAACCGGGGAGCTGTTTTTT
CATSDSGGQSGTGELFF
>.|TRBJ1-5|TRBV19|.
TGTGCCAGTACCCCAAACCCAGACAATCAGCCCCAGCATTTT
CASTPNPDNQPQHF
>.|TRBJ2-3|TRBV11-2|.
TGTGCCAGCAGCTTAGTAATACGGGGAACGCAGTATTTT
CASSLVIRGTQYF
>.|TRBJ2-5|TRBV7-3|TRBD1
TGTGCCAGCAGCTTATCCCGGACAGGCCAAGAGACCCAGTACTTC
CASSLSRTGQETQYF
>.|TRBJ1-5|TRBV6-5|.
TGTGGAGCGGGGCAGGTAGGCAATCAGCCCCAGCATTTT
CGAGQVGNQPQHF
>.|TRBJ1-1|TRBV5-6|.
TGTGCCAGCAGCCCGACAGCTATGAACACTGAAGCTTTCTTT
CASSPTAMNTEAFF
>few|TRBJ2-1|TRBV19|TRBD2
TGTGCCAGTAGTTTAGTAGCGGGAGGCTACAATGAGCAGTTCTTC
CASSLVAGGYNEQFF
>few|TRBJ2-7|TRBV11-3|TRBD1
TGTGCCAGCAGCTTCCTTAGTTGGGACAGCTACGAGCAGTACTTC
CASSFLSWDSYEQYF
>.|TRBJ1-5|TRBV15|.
TGTGCCACCAGCAGAGATATCCAGAATCAGCCCCAGCATTTT
CATSRDIQNQPQHF
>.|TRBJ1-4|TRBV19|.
TGTGCCAGCCTCGAGAGAGGAAATGAAAAACTGTTTTTT
CASLERGNEKLFF
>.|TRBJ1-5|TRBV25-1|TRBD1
TGTGCCAGCAGCCTGGGACAGGGAAGGAATCAGCCCCAGCATTTT
CASSLGQGRNQPQHF
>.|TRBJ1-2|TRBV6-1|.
TGTGCCAGCAGTGAAGTCACCGGAGTTGGCTATGGCTACACCTTC
CASSEVTGVGYGYTF
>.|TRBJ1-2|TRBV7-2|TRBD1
TGTGCCAGCAGCCCCACAGGGGGAGACCTCTATGGCTACACCTTC
CASSPTGGDLYGYTF
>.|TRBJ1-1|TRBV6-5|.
TGTGCCAGCAGTTACCCTGGGCAGTTCGGTGAAGCTTTCTTT
CASSYPGQFGEAFF
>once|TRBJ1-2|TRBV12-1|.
TGTGCCAGCAGCTCTGGGGACTTATCCAGCAGTGAAGGTTATGGCTACACCTTC
CASSSGDLSSSEGYGYTF
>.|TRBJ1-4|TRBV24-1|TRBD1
TGTGCCACCAGCCCGGGACAGGGGGCAAATGAAAAACTGTTTTTT
CATSPGQGANEKLFF
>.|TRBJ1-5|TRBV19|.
TGTGCCACCGCCCGCCGGACAGAGAGTAATCAGCCCCAGCATTTT
CATARRTESNQPQHF
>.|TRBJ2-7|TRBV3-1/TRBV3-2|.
TGTGCCAGCAGCCAAGGAACAGGACCCCGCGAGCAGTACTTC
CASSQGTGPREQYF
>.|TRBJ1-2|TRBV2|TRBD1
TGTGCCAGCGACCCGGGACAGGGAGACTATGGCTACACCTTC
CASDPGQGDYGYTF